The 11 T cell receptor beta chains given below trace back to one sample, sequenced in a study of low-dose radiotherapy and immunotherapy resistance in tumors. TRAV- and TRBV-specific primers, spanning alpha and beta chains, primed first-strand cDNA. A roughly 20-cycle PCR with a constant-region primer and V-primer adapter amplified TCRs. TCRdb reprocessed the reads via MiXCR and lists one record per CDR3 protein. In the table there are some 100,000 distinct CDR3 sequences, around 21% of which are singletons. The time point here: after trial treatment. Treatment noted: LDRT plus nivolumab, ipilimumab, low-dose cyclophosphamide and aspirin (RACIN trial). The input for sequencing was PBMCs, taken after low-dose radiotherapy plus immunotherapy. The receptors were gathered from a male donor with prostate cancer.

There are many counts of this clonotype. The rearrangement uses TRBV12-3 or TRBV12-4 and TRBJ2-2, with 9 bases identical to TRBD2. The V segment lost 3 bases and the J segment 0 bases; nucleotides outside the gene matches: 20. CDR3 length: 22 amino acids. CDR3 loop: CASSFPKLRSGGLRTNTGELFF. CDR3 nucleotide sequence: TGTGCCAGCAGTTTCCCCAAGCTAAGGAGCGGGGGGTTGAGAACGAACACCGGGGAGCTGTTTTTT.

The rearrangement links TRBV7-7 to TRBJ2-5; no reliable D call. Per the germline V gene, CDR1 is SSHAT and CDR2 is FNYEAQ (reference sequence). The V and J ends lost 2 bases and 4 bases respectively, with 11 bases between them. This CDR3 comprises 14 residues. The CDR3 DNA reads TGTGCCAGCAGCTTAAGTTCGACGGTAGAGACCCAGTACTTC. This sequence encodes CASSLSSTVETQYF. Variable domain in full (rest from reference TRBV7-7 and TRBJ2-5): GAGVSQSPRYKVTKRGQDVTLRCDPISSHATLYWYQQALGQGPEFLTYFNYEAQPDKSGLPSDRFSAERPEGSISTLTIQRTEQRDSAMYRCASSLSSTVETQYFGPGTRLLVL.

The sample holds many counts of this clonotype. The chain combines TRBV21-1 with TRBJ2-1; the table names TRBD1, a call not compared with the DNA. TRBV21-1 is termed a pseudogene. This CDR3 has 15 amino acids. In DNA, the CDR3 is TGTGCCAGCAACGACCGGGACAGGGCGATCAATGAGCAGTTCTTC. Translation gives CASNDRDRAINEQFF.

This clonotype was observed a handful of times. A far larger clone is one nucleotide away, so this likely arose from a read error. The chain is built from TRBV5-4 and TRBJ2-1, with 14 bases matching TRBD2. CDR1 and CDR2 from the germline V gene are SGHNT and YYREEE (reference sequence). V lost 3 bases to trimming and J lost 10 bases; unmatched junction nucleotides: 9. CDR3 length: 16 amino acids. CDR3 coding DNA: TGTGCCAGCAGCTCCTGGACTAGCGGGGGGACCTACGAGCAGTTCTTC. This encodes CASSSWTSGGTYEQFF. The whole variable domain, filled in from reference TRBV5-4 and TRBJ2-1, reads ETGVTQSPTHLIKTRGQQVTLRCSSQSGHNTVSWYQQALGQGPQFIFQYYREEENGRGNFPPRFSGLQFPNYSSELNVNALELDDSALYLCASSSWTSGGTYEQFFGPGTRLTVL.

This clonotype was recorded a few times. CDR3: CASSPGDRFETQYF. CDR3 nucleotides: TGCGCCAGCAGCCCCGGGGACAGGTTCGAGACCCAGTACTTC. This chain uses TRBV5-1 with TRBJ2-5; 8 bases agree with TRBD1. V gave up 4 bases and J gave up 5 bases; unmatched junction bases: 7. Germline V CDR1 and CDR2: SGHRS, YFSETQ. The CDR3 runs to 14 residues.

Ten or more counts support this clonotype. The rearrangement uses TRBV30 and TRBJ2-2, with unresolved D. The germline gives CDR1 GTSNPN, CDR2 SVGIG (reference sequence). Trimming stripped 2 bases from V and 5 bases from J, with 9 bases between. CDR3 size: 13 residues. The CDR3 nucleotides are TGTGCCTGGAGTCGAACATGGACCGGGGAGCTGTTTTTT. This encodes CAWSRTWTGELFF.

This clonotype was found many times. The rearrangement links TRBV19 to TRBJ1-2; D gene uncertain. The V end was cut by 8 bases, the J end by 4 bases, with 11 bases between. From germline, CDR1 is LNHDA and CDR2 SQIVND (reference sequence). The CDR3 runs to 12 residues. The CDR3 region has the DNA TGTGCCAGTTCAGTAAGAAGCTATGGCTACACCTTC. It yields the protein CASSVRSYGYTF.

This clonotype was observed a handful of times. The chain links TRBV20-1 to TRBJ2-5, with 7 bases aligning to TRBD1. Germline lookup yields CDR1 DFQATT and CDR2 SNEGSKA (reference sequence). Losses at the gene ends were 4 bases for V and 4 bases for J; bases not matched to a gene: 3. The CDR3 has 12 residues. The CDR3 here is CSAKRGLETQYF. The CDR3 DNA reads as TGCAGTGCTAAAAGGGGGCTAGAGACCCAGTACTTC.

Turning to this clonotype: Only one base separates this from a far larger clonotype, so it likely reflects a read error. J is TRBJ2-7 and V is TRBV5-4; 12 bases match TRBD1. J lost 7 bases, V lost 4 bases, and 9 bases had no gene match. Per the germline V gene, CDR1 is SGHNT and CDR2 is YYREEE (reference sequence). The CDR3 has 15 residues. The CDR3 sequence is CASSAGTGGYNEQYF. The CDR3 bases are TGTGCCAGCAGCGCGGGGACAGGGGGCTACAATGAGCAGTACTTC.

J is TRBJ1-3 and V is TRBV3-1; D call uncertain. CDR1 is LGHDT, CDR2 YNNKEL, per germline (reference sequence). This CDR3 has 16 residues. The ends were cut back, 1 base at V and 0 bases at J, with 10 bases in the middle. The CDR3 loop reads CASSQVFQTSGNTIYF. In DNA form, the CDR3 reads TGTGCCAGCAGCCAAGTCTTCCAGACCTCTGGAAACACCATATATTTT.

The V and J genes are TRBV5-4 and TRBJ2-3; D remains ambiguous. The CDR3 spans 13 residues. V lost 0 bases, J lost 5 bases, and 7 bases lay in between. Per germline, CDR1 SGHNT and CDR2 YYREEE (reference sequence). The CDR3, as DNA: TGTGCCAGCAGCTTGGTTCCAGTAGATACGCAGTATTTT. It is translated as CASSLVPVDTQYF.